What follows describes a single T cell receptor beta chain. V dropped 6 bases and J dropped 4; count of bases not matched to a gene: 12. The CDR3 covers 17 residues. The entry originates in a study of CD8 T cells in Susac syndrome. The T cells that were sequenced for TCR beta were CD8+ and CD4+ cells from blood. TEMRA cells were enriched by FACS, and CD4+ and CD8+ T cells were negatively isolated. Random hexamers were used to reverse transcribe an amount of about 0.45 to 1 ug RNA. Amplification of TCR beta CDR3 across 54 Vbeta and 13 Jbeta was performed with immunoSEQ multiplex PCR. TCRdb re-derived calls from the immunoSEQ multiplex PCR reads in MiXCR, one entry per CDR3 protein. The table has under 550,000 distinct CDR3 sequences, 75% to 90% seen once.

The genes are TRBV23-1 and TRBJ2-1; 10 bases align to TRBD2. TRBV23-1 qualifies as an ORF whose function is uncertain. This receptor was taken from a human donor with multiple sclerosis. The specimen sequenced was CD8+ T cells from PBMCs. This chain's CDR3 is CASRPTQRGGKYNEQFF. The CDR3 coding sequence is TGCGCCAGCAGACCCACCCAGCGGGGGGGGAAATACAATGAGCAGTTCTTC.